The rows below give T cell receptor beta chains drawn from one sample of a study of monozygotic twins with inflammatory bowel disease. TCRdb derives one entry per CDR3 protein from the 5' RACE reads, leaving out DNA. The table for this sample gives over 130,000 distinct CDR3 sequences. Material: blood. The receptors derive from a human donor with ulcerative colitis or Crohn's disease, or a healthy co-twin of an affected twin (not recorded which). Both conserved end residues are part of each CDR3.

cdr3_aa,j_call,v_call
CSARRLQGANTEAFF,TRBJ1-1,TRBV20-1
CAISEGRGLTNEKLFF,TRBJ1-4,TRBV10-3
CASSQPGQPTSYGYTF,TRBJ1-2,TRBV4-2
CASSLSGVAKNIQYF,TRBJ2-4,TRBV27
CSARPIRGDQPQHF,TRBJ1-5,TRBV20-1
CASSLGTGSEQYF,TRBJ2-7,TRBV5-1
CASSLFGRDASIQYF,TRBJ2-4,TRBV12-3/TRBV12-4
CASRQGAGLYEQYF,TRBJ2-7,TRBV5-6
CATSRAGVHEQYF,TRBJ2-7,TRBV15
CASRPQGLGTDTQYF,TRBJ2-3,TRBV7-2
CASSSAGVQETQYF,TRBJ2-5,TRBV5-1
CSAVDGRPLPNEQFF,TRBJ2-1,TRBV20-1
CASSRLSGGAEETQYF,TRBJ2-5,TRBV3-1
CASSQEEGTGGSEQYF,TRBJ2-7,TRBV4-3
CAWSGTVYGGELFF,TRBJ2-2,TRBV30
CASSLVTTGVETQYF,TRBJ2-5,TRBV7-2
CASSLGRGNQPQHF,TRBJ1-5,TRBV7-2
CSASRGGQGDEQFF,TRBJ2-1,TRBV20-1
CASSLAGGSTNEKLFF,TRBJ1-4,TRBV5-1
CASSQGGAGKDTQYF,TRBJ2-3,TRBV4-3
CASRAQQNTGELFF,TRBJ2-2,TRBV6-1
CASSLRQQTYEQYF,TRBJ2-7,TRBV5-1
CASMPTLGGADQPQHF,TRBJ1-5,TRBV4-1
CASSLMGLAGAVGDTQYF,TRBJ2-3,TRBV7-3
CASKVASRGTEAFF,TRBJ1-1,TRBV6-1
CSARSYGYDGYTF,TRBJ1-2,TRBV20-1
CASSSGPKFTDTQYF,TRBJ2-3,TRBV5-1
CSARVFIRGANYGYTF,TRBJ1-2,TRBV20-1
CASTWRVGDYGYTF,TRBJ1-2,TRBV5-1
CASSQDLVGGNEQFF,TRBJ2-1,TRBV4-3
CATRAEGGQHSNQPQHF,TRBJ1-5,TRBV24-1
CASSVDPSGGVNTGELFF,TRBJ2-2,TRBV9
CASSVGQGGSVSYEQYF,TRBJ2-7,TRBV2
CASSLKIGTGGHQETQYF,TRBJ2-5,TRBV11-2
CASRLNREDQPQHF,TRBJ1-5,TRBV5-1
CASSETGLGHNEQFF,TRBJ2-1,TRBV5-4
CASKKQAGSYEQYF,TRBJ2-7,TRBV7-3
CASSFGTGNTIYF,TRBJ1-3,TRBV6-2/TRBV6-3
CSARRTNEQYF,TRBJ2-7,TRBV20-1
CSVDVYNEQFF,TRBJ2-1,TRBV29-1
CASSQSETQYF,TRBJ2-5,TRBV3-1
CASSLLVETQYF,TRBJ2-5,TRBV5-6
CASSFSLERWTAAKNIQYF,TRBJ2-4,TRBV12-3/TRBV12-4
CASSLKQGKQFF,TRBJ2-1,TRBV28
CASSSRQGGTEAFF,TRBJ1-1,TRBV5-1
CASSLDGQGDGVADEQFF,TRBJ2-1,TRBV5-1
CASKLTDYEQYF,TRBJ2-7,TRBV25-1
CASRLGVNEQFF,TRBJ2-1,TRBV6-2/TRBV6-3
CASTQVADSPLHF,TRBJ1-6,TRBV7-9
CASSLRDGNTEAFF,TRBJ1-1,TRBV18
CASRQSGASTDTQYF,TRBJ2-3,TRBV9
CASSVDGGGAGEQFF,TRBJ2-1,TRBV9
CASSSRTSGATDTQYF,TRBJ2-3,TRBV12-3/TRBV12-4
CASSLTGQNEQFF,TRBJ2-1,TRBV27
CASSPRQGPNTEAFF,TRBJ1-1,TRBV18
CASSLVLGGGAPYNEQFF,TRBJ2-1,TRBV7-8
CSAMEDRGNSPLHF,TRBJ1-6,TRBV20-1
CASSLELAGALDTQYF,TRBJ2-3,TRBV7-2
CASSQGVPGTNPQHF,TRBJ1-5,TRBV4-1